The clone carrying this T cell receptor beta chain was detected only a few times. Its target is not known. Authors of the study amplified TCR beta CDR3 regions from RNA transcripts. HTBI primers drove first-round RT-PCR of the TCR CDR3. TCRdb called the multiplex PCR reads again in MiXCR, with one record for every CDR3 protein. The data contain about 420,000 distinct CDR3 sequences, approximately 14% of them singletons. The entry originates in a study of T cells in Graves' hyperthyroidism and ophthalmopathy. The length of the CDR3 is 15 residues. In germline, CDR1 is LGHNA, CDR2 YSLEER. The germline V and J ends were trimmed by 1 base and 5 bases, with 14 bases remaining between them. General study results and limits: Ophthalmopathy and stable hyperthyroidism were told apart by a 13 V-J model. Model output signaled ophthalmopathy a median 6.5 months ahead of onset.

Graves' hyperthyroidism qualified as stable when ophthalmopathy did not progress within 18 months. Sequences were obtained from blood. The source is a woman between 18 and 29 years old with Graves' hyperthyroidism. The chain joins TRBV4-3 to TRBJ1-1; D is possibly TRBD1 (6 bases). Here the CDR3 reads CASSQVGLGTTEAFF. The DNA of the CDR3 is TGCGCCAGCAGCCAAGTAGGGCTGGGGACAACTGAAGCTTTCTTT.